The 15 T cell receptor beta chains presented below share a single source sample, sequenced in a study of graft-versus-host responses after intestinal transplantation. Assay used: immunoSEQ multiplex PCR; TCRdb lists only in-frame clones, some missing. The sample lists 96,000 or so clones; around nine tenths were seen once. Their recognized antigens are unknown. The material was unstimulated CD4+ T cells sorted from spleen or lymph node cells, obtained before intestinal transplant. The receptors derive from a human donor who received an intestinal transplant.

V gene TRBV10-3 combines with J gene TRBJ1-2, with 7 bases fitting TRBD1. The CDR3 has 15 amino acids. Germline loops: CDR1 ENHRY, CDR2 SYGVKD. V trimming: 6 bases; J trimming: 7 bases; junction bases outside the gene matches: 14. CDR3 sequence (DNA): TGTGCCATCAGGGGGGTCCGCGACAGGGAGCGTGGCTACACCTTC. It specifies CAIRGVRDRERGYTF.

This chain uses TRBV7-9 with TRBJ2-7; 10 bases line up with TRBD2. V shed 7 bases, J shed 2 bases, and the junction held 8 bases outside the gene matches. The CDR3 has 15 amino acids. The germline CDR1 and CDR2 sequences are SEHNR and FQNEAQ (reference sequence). The CDR3 sequence is CASNSLAGGAYEQYF. CDR3 DNA: TGTGCCAGCAACTCCTTAGCGGGAGGAGCCTACGAGCAGTACTTC.

The chain links TRBV7-9 to TRBJ1-5; D is possibly TRBD1 (6 bases). The germline gives CDR1 SEHNR, CDR2 FQNEAQ (reference sequence). The CDR3 has 13 amino acids. Trimming took 6 bases from V and 4 from J, leaving 10 bases between them. The CDR3, as DNA: TGTGCCAGCAGTCAACAGGGAAATCAGCCCCAGCATTTT. Translating it yields CASSQQGNQPQHF.

The rearrangement uses TRBV7-2 and TRBJ2-5; D uncertain. V lost 3 bases, J lost 6 bases, and 11 bases lay in between. The germline V gene encodes CDR1 SGHTA and CDR2 FQGNSA. The CDR3 length is 13 residues. The CDR3 coding sequence is TGTGCCAGCAGCTTTCGAGTCCGTCAGACCCAGTACTTC. This gives the protein CASSFRVRQTQYF. The full variable domain, rest sourced from reference TRBV7-2 and TRBJ2-5, is GAGVSQSPSNKVTEKGKDVELRCDPISGHTALYWYRQSLGQGLEFLIYFQGNSAPDKSGLPSDRFSAERTGGSVSTLTIQRTQQEDSAVYLCASSFRVRQTQYFGPGTRLLVL.

The chain couples TRBV11-2 to TRBJ1-6; 7 nucleotides agree with TRBD1. The CDR3 length is 16 residues. Germline V gene lookup returns CDR1 SGHAT and CDR2 FQNNGV. With 4 bases clipped from V and 6 bases from J, the junction kept 9 bases outside the gene matches. CDR3: CASSSWTGRGNSPLHF. CDR3 bases: TGTGCCAGCAGCTCATGGACAGGTAGGGGTAATTCACCCCTCCACTTT.

J is TRBJ2-3 and V is TRBV6-5; D is unresolved. This CDR3 spans 14 amino acids. Germline V gene data show CDR1 as MNHEY and CDR2 as SVGAGI. Trimming left V 6 bases short and J 2 bases short, with 12 bases between. CDR3 sequence: CASRARPTTDTQYF. The DNA for the CDR3 is TGTGCCAGCAGGGCCCGCCCAACCACAGATACGCAGTATTTT.

This chain links TRBV11-2 with TRBJ1-2; TRBD1 matches at 12 bases. The CDR3 runs 15 residues. The V and J ends lost 5 bases and 8 bases, in that order; junction bases with no gene match: 9. Germline V gene data show CDR1 as SGHAT and CDR2 as FQNNGV. The CDR3 DNA reads as TGTGCCAGCAGCCCACGGGACAGGGGGCGCGGGGGCTACACCTTC. This sequence encodes CASSPRDRGRGGYTF.

The V gene is TRBV6-5, the J gene TRBJ1-1; 9 nucleotides match TRBD1. The CDR3 spans 14 residues. Germline V gives CDR1 MNHEY, CDR2 SVGAGI. V lost 1 base, J lost 3 bases, and 0 bases stayed unmatched. The CDR3 is CASSYWTGDTEAFF. CDR3 coding DNA: TGTGCCAGCAGTTACTGGACAGGGGACACTGAAGCTTTCTTT.

V and J are TRBV10-1 and TRBJ1-2; D ambiguous. The CDR3 covers 14 residues. Germline values: CDR1 WNHNN, CDR2 SYGVQD (reference sequence). V lost 10 bases to trimming and J lost 3 bases, with 18 bases between them. The CDR3 here is CAIPTSGNDYGYTF. CDR3 in DNA: TGCGCCATCCCAACGTCGGGGAATGACTATGGCTACACCTTC.

CDR3 amino acids: CASSSNGLAGSNEQFF. Written as DNA, the CDR3 is TGTGCCAGCAGTTCCAATGGACTAGCGGGAAGCAATGAGCAGTTCTTC. The gene calls are TRBV6-5 and TRBJ2-1; 12 bases align to TRBD2. This CDR3 has 16 residues. With 4 bases clipped from V and 6 bases from J, the junction kept 7 bases outside the gene matches. Germline CDR1 reads MNHEY; CDR2 reads SVGAGI.

The V call is TRBV7-7, the J call TRBJ2-3, with 12 positions matching TRBD2. V lost 4 bases and J lost 3; bases outside the gene matches: 5. Per the germline V gene, CDR1 is SSHAT and CDR2 is FNYEAQ (reference sequence). The CDR3 sequence is 16 residues long. This CDR3 reads CASSSGLAGQTDTQYF. The CDR3 nucleotides read TGTGCCAGCAGCTCCGGACTAGCGGGACAAACAGATACGCAGTATTTT. The full variable domain, with the rest looked up from reference TRBV7-7 and TRBJ2-3, is GAGVSQSPRYKVTKRGQDVTLRCDPISSHATLYWYQQALGQGPEFLTYFNYEAQPDKSGLPSDRFSAERPEGSISTLTIQRTEQRDSAMYRCASSSGLAGQTDTQYFGPGTRLTVL.

The chain's CDR3 is CASSPSGTVYGYTF. CDR3 DNA: TGCGCCAGCAGCCCTTCCGGGACAGTCTATGGCTACACCTTC. The chain recombines TRBV5-1 with TRBJ1-2, with 7 bases matching TRBD1. The CDR3 is 14 amino acids. Trimming at V came to 4 bases and at J to 4 bases, leaving 7 bases not matched to a gene. Per germline, CDR1 SGHRS and CDR2 YFSETQ.

Only one count was recorded for this clone. This chain connects TRBV14 to TRBJ1-6, with D maybe TRBD1 (5 bases). CDR3 length: 17 amino acids. V gave up 1 base and J gave up 4 bases, with 14 bases separating them. Germline values: CDR1 SGHDN, CDR2 FVKESK. CDR3 sequence (DNA): TGTGCCAGCAGCCAAGTAGGGACCGGGACTTATAATTCACCCCTCCACTTT. Its translation is CASSQVGTGTYNSPLHF.

The rearrangement links TRBV12-2 to TRBJ1-6; the D call TRBD1 from the table was never checked on the DNA. TRBV12-2 is shown as a pseudogene. The CDR3 has 17 amino acids. This chain's CDR3 is CASRLAKYRDTNSPLHF. CDR3 in DNA: TGTGCAAGTCGCTTAGCCAAGTACCGGGACACAAATTCACCCCTCCACTTT.

CDR3 in amino acids: CASSSHYGGGDNEQFF. CDR3 DNA: TGTGCCAGCAGCTCCCATTATGGCGGGGGGGACAATGAGCAGTTCTTC. This chain uses TRBV5-8 with TRBJ2-1; 9 bases are a match to TRBD2. This CDR3 has 16 amino acids. Germline CDR1 is SGHTS and CDR2 is YDEGEE. V was pared by 3 bases and J by 5 bases, with 9 bases of the junction left unmatched.